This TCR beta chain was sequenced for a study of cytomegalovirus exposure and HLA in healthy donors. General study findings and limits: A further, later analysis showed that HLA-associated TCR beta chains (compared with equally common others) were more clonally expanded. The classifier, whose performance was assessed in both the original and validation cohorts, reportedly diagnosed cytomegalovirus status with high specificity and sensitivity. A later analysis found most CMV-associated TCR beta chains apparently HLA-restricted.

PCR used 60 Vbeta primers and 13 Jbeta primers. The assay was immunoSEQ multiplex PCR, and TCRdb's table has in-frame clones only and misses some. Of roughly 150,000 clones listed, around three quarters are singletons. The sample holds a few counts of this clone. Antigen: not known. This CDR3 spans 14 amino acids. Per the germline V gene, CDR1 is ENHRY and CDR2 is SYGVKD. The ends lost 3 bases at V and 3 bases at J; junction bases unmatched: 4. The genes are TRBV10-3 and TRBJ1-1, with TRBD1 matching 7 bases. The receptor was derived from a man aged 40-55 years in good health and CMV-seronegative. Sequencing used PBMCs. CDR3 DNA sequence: TGTGCCATCAGTGAATACAGGGGCGACACTGAAGCTTTCTTT. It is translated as CAISEYRGDTEAFF.